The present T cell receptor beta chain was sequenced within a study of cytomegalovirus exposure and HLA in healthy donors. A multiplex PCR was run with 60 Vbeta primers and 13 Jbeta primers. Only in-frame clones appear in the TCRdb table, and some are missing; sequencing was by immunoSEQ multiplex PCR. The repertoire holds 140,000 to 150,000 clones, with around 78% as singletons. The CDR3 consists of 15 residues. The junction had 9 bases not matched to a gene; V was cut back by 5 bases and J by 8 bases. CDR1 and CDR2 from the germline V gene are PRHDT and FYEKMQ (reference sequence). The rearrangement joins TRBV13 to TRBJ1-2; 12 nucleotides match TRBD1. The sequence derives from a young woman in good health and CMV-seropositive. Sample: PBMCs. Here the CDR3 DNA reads TGTGCCAGCAGCGCCCGGGACAGGGGGCACCAGGGCTACACCTTC. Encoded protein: CASSARDRGHQGYTF.